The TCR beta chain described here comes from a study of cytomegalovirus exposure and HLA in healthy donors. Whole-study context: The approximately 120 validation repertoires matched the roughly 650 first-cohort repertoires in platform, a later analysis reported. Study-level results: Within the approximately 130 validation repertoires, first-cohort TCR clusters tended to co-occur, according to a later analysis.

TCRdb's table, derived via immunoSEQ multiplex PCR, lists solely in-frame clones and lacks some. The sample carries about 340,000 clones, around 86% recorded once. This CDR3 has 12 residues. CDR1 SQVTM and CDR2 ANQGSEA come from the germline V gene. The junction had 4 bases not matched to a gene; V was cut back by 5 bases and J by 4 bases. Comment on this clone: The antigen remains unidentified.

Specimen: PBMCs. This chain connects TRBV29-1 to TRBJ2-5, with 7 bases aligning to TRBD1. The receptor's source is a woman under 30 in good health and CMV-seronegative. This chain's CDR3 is CSVLTGTETQYF. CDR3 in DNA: TGCAGCGTTCTGACAGGGACAGAGACCCAGTACTTC.